Listed below are T cell receptor beta chains from one sample, sequenced in a study of OX40 agonist ivuxolimab in advanced cancers. The method was immunoSEQ multiplex PCR; TCRdb's version includes in-frame clones alone and lacks a portion of them. The sample contains over 30,000 clones, about 90% of which appear only once. The specimen was CD4+ or CD8+ T cells sorted from blood, collected in a trial of the OX40 agonist ivuxolimab. The origin of the receptors is an adult with an advanced solid tumor such as melanoma, head and neck, liver or kidney cancer. Both conserved end residues are part of each CDR3. D genes are given only for firm matches. Clone sizes are given selectively: once, few, many, or a class where the clone is expanded.

v_call	clone_size	j_call	d_call	cdr3_aa	cdr3_nt
TRBV6-1	.	TRBJ2-3	.	CASSEKGPNTDTQYF	TGTGCCAGCAGTGAAAAGGGACCTAATACAGATACGCAGTATTTT
TRBV18	.	TRBJ1-1	.	CASSPGTYREAFF	TGTGCCAGCTCACCCGGGACTTACAGGGAAGCTTTCTTT
TRBV29-1	once	TRBJ2-1	.	CSAGEPYNEQFF	TGCAGCGCTGGGGAGCCCTACAATGAGCAGTTCTTC
TRBV19	few	TRBJ1-1	TRBD1	CASSTQGDTEAFF	TGTGCCAGTAGTACACAGGGGGACACTGAAGCTTTCTTT
TRBV6-6	.	TRBJ1-2	.	CATRQSTNYGYTF	TGTGCCACCCGACAGAGTACTAACTATGGCTACACCTTC
TRBV28	.	TRBJ1-1	.	CASSAGIVSTEAFF	TGTGCCAGCAGTGCGGGGATTGTGAGCACTGAAGCTTTCTTT
TRBV5-4	.	TRBJ2-2	.	CASSADLANTGELFF	TGTGCCAGCAGCGCGGACCTAGCGAACACCGGGGAGCTGTTTTTT
TRBV7-6	.	TRBJ2-2	TRBD2	CASSLEGAGFTGELFF	TGTGCCAGCAGCTTAGAGGGAGCGGGGTTCACCGGGGAGCTGTTTTTT
TRBV7-2	.	TRBJ2-1	.	CASSLSQGTYNEQFF	TGTGCCAGCAGCTTATCCCAGGGAACCTACAATGAGCAGTTCTTC
TRBV28	.	TRBJ2-1	TRBD2	CASSPSGISYEQFF	TGTGCCAGCAGTCCTAGCGGGATTAGCTATGAGCAGTTCTTC
TRBV11-3	.	TRBJ2-1	.	CASSNGGIPRNEQFF	TGTGCCAGCAGCAACGGCGGGATTCCCCGGAATGAGCAGTTCTTC
TRBV28	.	TRBJ1-1	.	CASTPVGVLNTEAFF	TGTGCCAGCACCCCGGTGGGGGTCCTGAACACTGAAGCTTTCTTT
TRBV10-3	.	TRBJ2-7	.	CAISEIAGIEQYF	TGTGCCATCAGTGAGATCGCAGGAATCGAGCAGTACTTC
TRBV27	.	TRBJ2-2	TRBD2	CASKGAGGPGGELFF	TGTGCCAGCAAAGGAGCGGGGGGGCCCGGCGGGGAGCTGTTTTTT
TRBV11-1	.	TRBJ2-1	TRBD2	CASSLAGGPLNEQFF	TGTGCCAGCAGCTTAGCGGGAGGGCCTCTCAATGAGCAGTTCTTC
TRBV5-6	.	TRBJ2-7	.	CASSFFNVFYEQYF	TGTGCCAGCAGCTTCTTTAACGTCTTCTACGAGCAGTACTTC
TRBV6-6	.	TRBJ1-4	.	CASSGGGREKLFF	TGTGCCAGCTCGGGGGGGGGCCGAGAAAAACTGTTTTTT
TRBV27	.	TRBJ2-5	.	CASSGFNKGETQYF	TGTGCCAGCAGTGGTTTCAATAAGGGAGAGACCCAGTACTTC
TRBV6-6	.	TRBJ1-5	TRBD1	CASRGQGAQPQHF	TGTGCCAGCAGGGGACAGGGGGCGCAGCCCCAGCATTTT
TRBV4-3	.	TRBJ2-1	.	CASSLQGGGFSYNEQFF	TGCGCCAGCAGCCTTCAGGGTGGGGGGTTCTCCTACAATGAGCAGTTCTTC
TRBV7-2	.	TRBJ2-5	.	CASSLRGGETQYF	TGTGCCAGCAGCTTACGAGGGGGGGAGACCCAGTACTTC
TRBV6-5	.	TRBJ2-7	.	CALGLYEQYF	TGTGCCCTGGGGCTCTACGAGCAGTACTTC
TRBV19	.	TRBJ2-2	.	CASSLSSANTGELFF	TGTGCCAGTAGTCTCTCCAGCGCGAACACCGGGGAGCTGTTTTTT
TRBV27	.	TRBJ2-5	TRBD2	CASSLRGLAESQETQYF	TGTGCCAGCAGTTTGAGAGGACTAGCGGAGTCACAAGAGACCCAGTACTTC
TRBV30	.	TRBJ2-7	.	CAWARGQGSSYEQYF	TGTGCCTGGGCTCGGGGGCAGGGTAGCTCCTACGAGCAGTACTTC
TRBV5-4	.	TRBJ1-4	.	CASSLGGGTEKLFF	TGTGCCAGCAGCTTGGGGGGAGGGACTGAAAAACTGTTTTTT
TRBV2	.	TRBJ2-1	TRBD1	CATGTGGGYNEQFF	TGTGCCACAGGGACAGGGGGGGGATACAATGAGCAGTTCTTC
TRBV19	.	TRBJ1-5	.	CASSRPGTDYSNQPQHF	TGTGCCAGTAGCAGGCCAGGGACGGACTATAGCAATCAGCCCCAGCATTTT
TRBV4-2	.	TRBJ2-1	TRBD2	CASSQDLSSGRRSEQFF	TGTGCCAGCAGCCAAGATCTTTCCAGCGGGAGGAGGAGTGAGCAGTTCTTC
TRBV11-2	few	TRBJ1-1	.	CASSFSANTEAFF	TGTGCCAGCAGCTTTTCTGCGAACACTGAAGCTTTCTTT